This TCR beta chain was identified during a study of cytomegalovirus exposure and HLA in healthy donors. General study points: Later analysis placed DRB1 highest and HLA-C lowest in TCR association rates, which differed by HLA locus. The authors listed about 170 TCR beta chains as cytomegalovirus-associated. Researchers reported in a later analysis that common viral pathogens appeared linked to several top clusters.

The germline V gene has CDR1 SGHTA and CDR2 FQGNSA. Between the trimmed V and J ends, which lost 2 bases and 9 bases, there was a span of 20 bases. The CDR3 runs to 17 residues. PCR employed 60 Vbeta and 13 Jbeta primers. Clones were sequenced by immunoSEQ multiplex PCR, and TCRdb holds only the in-frame ones, with some missing. The sample lists some 140,000 clones, 65% to 75% occurring once. This clone appeared once. Its antigen remains unidentified. This sequence was found in a man aged 25-40 years in good health and CMV-seronegative. The V and J genes are TRBV7-2 and TRBJ1-6; a possible D gene is TRBD1 (6 bases). The specimen was PBMCs. CDR3 nucleotides: TGTGCCAGCAGCTTAAAGAGGGCAGGGGAGGGAATTTCACCCCTCCACTTT. This sequence encodes CASSLKRAGEGISPLHF.